These 14 T cell receptor beta chains share one sample of origin, sequenced in a study of cytomegalovirus exposure and HLA in healthy donors (dated by TCRdb to the late 2010s). The library relied on the immunoSEQ multiplex PCR assay. The multiplex PCR relied on a mix of 60 forward primers for TCR Vbeta segments and 13 reverse primers for TCR Jbeta segments. This immuneACCESS table, as held by TCRdb, lists in-frame sequences with V and J called but not all clones. Of the missing ones, under half trace to an unresolved V gene in checked studies; the others have no known cause. Recorded for this sample are roughly 100,000 clones; 75% to 85% of them occurred a single time. The ten biggest clones cover 4.9% of the sample. Sequenced sample: PBMCs. The receptors derive from a woman in her 40s in good health and CMV-seronegative.

This clone has only one observation. V and J are TRBV5-1 and TRBJ1-1; D unresolved. This CDR3 has 13 residues. Between the trimmed V and J ends, which lost 1 base and 8 bases, there was a span of 12 bases. Germline V gives CDR1 SGHRS, CDR2 YFSETQ. This chain's CDR3 is CASSLRQDLEAFF. CDR3 bases: TGCGCCAGCAGCTTGAGGCAGGATCTAGAAGCTTTCTTT.

This chain connects TRBV5-1 to TRBJ2-5, with D perhaps TRBD1 (5 bases). The CDR3 loop spans 15 amino acids. The ends were cut back, 0 bases at V and 5 bases at J, with 14 bases in the middle. Germline values: CDR1 SGHRS, CDR2 YFSETQ. CDR3 region: CASSLGLGAGETQYF. The CDR3, as DNA: TGCGCCAGCAGCTTGGGATTAGGGGCTGGGGAGACCCAGTACTTC.

The V gene is TRBV19, the J gene TRBJ2-1; a weak D match, TRBD1 (5 bases). V was clipped by 3 bases and J by 12 bases, with 15 bases between them. CDR3 length: 13 residues. Germline CDR1 LNHDA, CDR2 SQIVND (reference sequence). The CDR3 bases are TGTGCCAGTAGTATGCAGGGTCAGGTTCGGCAGTTCTTC. Protein product: CASSMQGQVRQFF.

The chain is built from TRBV18 and TRBJ1-1; the D is unclear. Trimming removed 3 bases at V and 7 bases at J, with 9 bases between. This CDR3 comprises 12 residues. Germline V gene sequence: CDR1 KGHSH, CDR2 LQKENI. The CDR3 nucleotides are TGTGCCAGCTCACCCGTGGAGGGTGAAGCTTTCTTT. Residues: CASSPVEGEAFF.

This clone was detected a few times. Within the sample, other DNA sequences also encode this same CDR3. V and J are TRBV5-4 and TRBJ2-5; weak D call: TRBD2 (5 bases). The germline V gene encodes CDR1 SGHNT and CDR2 YYREEE (reference sequence). The CDR3 runs to 12 residues. With 3 bases removed from V and 2 bases from J, the gap between germline ends came to 5 bases. The CDR3, as DNA: TGTGCCAGCAGCTCGGGGCAAGAGACCCAGTACTTC. It translates to CASSSGQETQYF.

In this sample, this clone turned up a few times. The chain has TRBV5-6 and TRBJ1-3; D is uncertain. From germline, CDR1 is SGHDT and CDR2 YYEEEE. Deletions cut 0 bases from V and 0 bases from J, with 13 bases between. This CDR3 is built from 17 residues. The CDR3 here is CASSLGPRVYSGNTIYF. CDR3 coding DNA: TGTGCCAGCAGCTTGGGCCCTCGGGTTTACTCTGGAAACACCATATATTTT.

This sequence joins TRBV11-2 and TRBJ2-1, with TRBD2 matching 7 bases. Germline-derived CDR1 and CDR2 are SGHAT and FQNNGV. The CDR3 contains 14 residues. Trimming removed 1 base from V and 3 bases from J; junction bases left unmatched: 0. Here the CDR3 reads CASSLAGGYNEQFF. CDR3 in DNA: TGTGCCAGCAGCTTAGCGGGGGGCTACAATGAGCAGTTCTTC.

This clone was counted once. V usage is TRBV13 and J usage is TRBJ2-7; TRBD1 aligns across 7 bases. Germline lookup yields CDR1 PRHDT and CDR2 FYEKMQ (reference sequence). The CDR3 consists of 13 residues. The trim removed 5 bases at V and 3 bases at J, leaving 4 bases unmatched. In DNA, the CDR3 is TGTGCCAGCAGCGCCCGACAGGGCTACGAGCAGTACTTC. Protein product: CASSARQGYEQYF.

The V and J genes are TRBV19 and TRBJ1-1, with a weak D call TRBD1 (6 bases). Germline V CDR1 and CDR2: LNHDA, SQIVND (reference sequence). The CDR3 is 14 residues long. V shed 7 bases and J shed 2 bases, with 14 bases lying between them. CDR3 bases: TGTGCCAGTAATGACCCGGACAGCAACACTGAAGCTTTCTTT. It is translated as CASNDPDSNTEAFF.

V gene TRBV19 combines with J gene TRBJ1-5; no firm D call. This CDR3 contains 14 residues. Between the trimmed V and J ends, which lost 4 bases and 5 bases, there was a span of 12 bases. The germline gives CDR1 LNHDA, CDR2 SQIVND (reference sequence). The CDR3: CASSRLAGYQPQHF. The CDR3 DNA sequence: TGTGCCAGTAGTAGGCTAGCAGGATATCAGCCCCAGCATTTT.

The chain employs TRBV5-1 and TRBJ2-7, with 9 bases fitting TRBD1. CDR1 is SGHRS and CDR2 is YFSETQ in the germline V gene. The trim removed 3 bases at V and 5 bases at J, leaving 6 bases unmatched. The CDR3 is made up of 14 amino acids. This CDR3 is CASSSGTGLNEQYF. The CDR3 nucleotides read TGCGCCAGCAGCTCAGGGACAGGGCTAAACGAGCAGTACTTC.

The chain couples TRBV4-1 to TRBJ1-2; TRBD1 agrees at 8 bases. The CDR3 totals 15 residues. With V trimmed by 4 bases and J by 5 bases, 9 bases remained unmatched. CDR1 and CDR2 from the germline V gene are MGHRA and YSYEKL. CDR3 region: CASSPLDREGYGYTF. CDR3 DNA: TGCGCCAGCAGCCCCTTGGACAGGGAAGGATATGGCTACACCTTC.

This clone occurred once. The chain has TRBV6-1 and TRBJ1-4; possibly TRBD1 for D (6 bases). Trimming removed 6 bases at V and 8 bases at J, with 16 bases between. Germline CDR1 reads MNHNS; CDR2 reads SASEGT. The CDR3 runs 14 residues. The CDR3 sequence is CASREDRLGEKLFF. In DNA form, the CDR3 reads TGTGCCAGCAGAGAGGACAGATTGGGAGAAAAACTGTTTTTT.

The rearrangement uses TRBV4-2 and TRBJ1-1; D unclear. The germline V gene encodes CDR1 LGHNA and CDR2 YNFKEQ. CDR3 length equals 15 residues. Trimming took 3 bases from V and 2 from J, leaving 13 bases between them. CDR3 sequence (DNA): TGTGCCAGCAGCCAGGCCCCAGATCCCAACACTGAAGCTTTCTTT. It specifies CASSQAPDPNTEAFF.